The 20 T cell receptor beta chains presented below share a single source sample, sequenced in a study of shared clonotypes between healthy human individuals. Produced via immunoSEQ multiplex PCR; TCRdb's table is partial and in-frame only. Among about 510,000 clones listed, about 95% were seen once. Sequences were obtained from naive CD4+ T cells sorted from blood. Regarding subset: CD45RA+ positively selected. These receptors were collected from a woman in her twenties or thirties in good health.

The genes are TRBV7-2 and TRBJ1-5; D is unresolved. The germline V and J ends were trimmed by 5 bases and 7 bases, with 18 bases remaining between them. The CDR3 runs 15 residues. Germline V gene data show CDR1 as SGHTA and CDR2 as FQGNSA. CDR3 DNA sequence: TGTGCCAGCAGCCTTCGTGGGAGATTTGGGCAGCCCCAGCATTTT. This encodes CASSLRGRFGQPQHF. The variable domain in full, with the rest retrieved from reference TRBV7-2 and TRBJ1-5, is GAGVSQSPSNKVTEKGKDVELRCDPISGHTALYWYRQSLGQGLEFLIYFQGNSAPDKSGLPSDRFSAERTGGSVSTLTIQRTQQEDSAVYLCASSLRGRFGQPQHFGDGTRLSIL.

Of note for this clone: The junction does not match germline at one end; this may be a read error. The chain combines TRBV18 with TRBJ1-4; D is possibly TRBD1 (5 bases). CDR3 length: 14 amino acids. CDR1 is KGHSH and CDR2 is LQKENI in the germline V gene. CDR3 sequence (DNA): TGTGCCAGCTCTCCACAGGTGGATAATGAAAAACTGTTTTTT. It yields the protein CASSPQVDNEKLFF.

J is TRBJ2-3 and V is TRBV29-1, with D possibly called TRBD1 or TRBD2 (6 bases each). V was clipped by 8 bases and J by 5 bases, with 20 bases between them. CDR3 length: 14 residues. Germline lookup yields CDR1 SQVTM and CDR2 ANQGSEA. The CDR3 here is CSLIGGLVGDTQYF. CDR3 DNA: TGCAGCCTCATCGGGGGCCTAGTGGGAGATACGCAGTATTTT.

V usage is TRBV27 and J usage is TRBJ1-5; 7 bases agree with TRBD1. V gave up 7 bases and J gave up 1 base; unmatched junction bases: 1. The V gene's germline CDR1 is MNHEY and CDR2 SMNVEV (reference sequence). This CDR3 is 13 amino acids long. The CDR3 loop reads CASKQGSNQPQHF. CDR3 in DNA: TGTGCCAGCAAACAGGGGAGCAATCAGCCCCAGCATTTT.

The V and J genes are TRBV6-5 and TRBJ1-2, with a weak D call TRBD1 (5 bases). The V gene lost 0 bases and the J gene lost 4 bases, with 12 bases spanning the gap. There are 15 residues in the CDR3. Per the germline V gene, CDR1 is MNHEY and CDR2 is SVGAGI. CDR3 residues: CASSYSNRGLYGYTF. The CDR3 region has the DNA TGTGCCAGCAGTTACTCGAATAGGGGCCTCTATGGCTACACCTTC.

The chain is built from TRBV2 and TRBJ2-2; D is tentatively TRBD1 or TRBD2 (6 bases each). Trimming shortened V by 7 bases and J by 1 base, and 16 bases separated the two germline ends. Germline CDR1 reads SNHLY; CDR2 reads FYNNEI. The CDR3 covers 16 residues. The CDR3 region is CASTLEGGGNTGELFF. The CDR3 nucleotides read TGTGCCAGCACCCTAGAAGGGGGAGGGAACACCGGGGAGCTGTTTTTT.

This clone was observed a handful of times. The chain has TRBV18 and TRBJ1-3; no firm D call. From germline, CDR1 is KGHSH and CDR2 LQKENI. CDR3 length: 18 amino acids. The ends were cut back, 1 base at V and 5 bases at J, with 21 bases in the middle. The CDR3 protein is CASSPRRTPGQDRNTIYF. The CDR3 DNA follows: TGTGCCAGCTCACCACGTAGAACTCCGGGTCAGGATAGAAACACCATATATTTT.

The rearrangement joins TRBV28 to TRBJ2-3; 7 bases fit TRBD2. V shed 1 base, J shed 13 bases, and the junction held 14 bases outside the gene matches. CDR3 length: 15 residues. The germline gives CDR1 MDHEN, CDR2 SYDVKM. This CDR3 is CASSLFQGGEGSEYF. The CDR3 region has the DNA TGTGCCAGCAGTTTATTTCAGGGTGGGGAGGGATCGGAGTATTTT.

The V and J genes are TRBV19 and TRBJ1-3; tentatively, D is TRBD1 (5 bases). From germline, CDR1 is LNHDA and CDR2 SQIVND (reference sequence). The ends were cut back, 6 bases at V and 2 bases at J, with 11 bases in the middle. The CDR3 runs 14 residues. CDR3 nucleotides: TGTGCCAGTAGCTGGGACCTGGCTGGAAACACCATATATTTT. This gives the protein CASSWDLAGNTIYF. The full variable domain, in which reference TRBV19 and TRBJ1-3 provide the parts outside the CDR3, is DGGITQSPKYLFRKEGQNVTLSCEQNLNHDAMYWYRQDPGQGLRLIYYSQIVNDFQKGDIAEGYSVSREKKESFPLTVTSAQKNPTAFYLCASSWDLAGNTIYFGEGSWLTVV.

This chain connects TRBV14 to TRBJ2-1; either TRBD1 or TRBD2 may fit D (6 bases each). Looked up from germline, CDR1 is SGHDN and CDR2 is FVKESK. V gave up 4 bases and J gave up 4 bases, with 17 bases separating them. The CDR3 is 16 residues long. CDR3 DNA: TGTGCCAGCAGCCGGGTAGGGGGGTACCTTTACAATGAGCAGTTCTTC. As protein: CASSRVGGYLYNEQFF.

Note on this clone: Other DNA sequences in the same sample also yield this CDR3. CDR3 protein: CASRGGNTEAFF. In nucleotides, the CDR3 is TGTGCCAGCCGAGGGGGAAACACTGAAGCTTTCTTT. V gene TRBV6-1 combines with J gene TRBJ1-1; maybe TRBD1 (6 bases). CDR3 size: 12 residues. Trimming stripped 8 bases from V and 2 bases from J, with 9 bases between. The germline CDR1 and CDR2 sequences are MNHNS and SASEGT.

On this clone itself: The sample carries other DNA sequences with the same CDR3. Written as DNA, the CDR3 is TGTGCCAGCAGTTTAGACAGAAATCAGCCCCAGCATTTT. Encoded protein: CASSLDRNQPQHF. The gene calls are TRBV28 and TRBJ1-5, with a weak D call TRBD1 (5 bases). Trimming took off 2 bases at V and 4 bases at J, with 6 bases between the two ends. Germline CDR1 reads MDHEN; CDR2 reads SYDVKM. The CDR3 totals 13 residues.

The rearrangement joins TRBV19 to TRBJ2-1; TRBD2 might be the D (5 bases). Looked up from germline, CDR1 is LNHDA and CDR2 is SQIVND (reference sequence). The CDR3 spans 14 residues. Trimming took 5 bases from V and 8 from J, leaving 16 bases between them. For the CDR3, the DNA is TGTGCCAGTAGTGAACTAGGGTTTTTGCATGAGCAGTTCTTC. Its translation: CASSELGFLHEQFF. Complete variable domain (other parts from reference TRBV19 and TRBJ2-1): DGGITQSPKYLFRKEGQNVTLSCEQNLNHDAMYWYRQDPGQGLRLIYYSQIVNDFQKGDIAEGYSVSREKKESFPLTVTSAQKNPTAFYLCASSELGFLHEQFFGPGTRLTVL.

The chain combines TRBV11-3 with TRBJ2-7; no definite D call. Trimming shortened V by 1 base and J by 2 bases, and 12 bases separated the two germline ends. This CDR3 contains 15 residues. Germline lookup yields CDR1 SGHNT and CDR2 YENEEA. The CDR3 DNA is TGTGCCAGCAGCTTAGCGTCTTCCGGGCCCTACGAGCAGTACTTC. Amino acid sequence: CASSLASSGPYEQYF.

The chain carries TRBV10-3 and TRBJ1-1, with TRBD1 matching over 7 bases. This CDR3 region has 15 residues. Germline V gene data show CDR1 as ENHRY and CDR2 as SYGVKD. The ends lost 0 bases at V and 3 bases at J; junction bases unmatched: 4. The DNA of the CDR3 is TGTGCCATCAGTGAGTCGCAGGGGGAGGACACTGAAGCTTTCTTT. Translated: CAISESQGEDTEAFF.

The V gene is TRBV27, the J gene TRBJ2-7; 7 positions agree with TRBD2. CDR3 length: 16 residues. The V gene's germline CDR1 is MNHEY and CDR2 SMNVEV (reference sequence). The V and J ends lost 3 bases and 7 bases, in that order; junction bases with no gene match: 15. In nucleotides, the CDR3 is TGTGCCAGCAGTTTGCTGGCGCGGGAGTCTTCGGGGGAGCAGTACTTC. Translation: CASSLLARESSGEQYF.

This chain joins TRBV4-1 and TRBJ1-4, with TRBD1 identical over 7 bases. The J segment lost 4 bases and the V segment lost 0 bases, leaving 11 bases of the junction unmatched. Germline V gene sequence: CDR1 MGHRA, CDR2 YSYEKL. This CDR3 has 18 residues. As DNA, the CDR3 is TGCGCCAGCAGCCAAGATGGGGACAGCTCAGGCGGTAATGAAAAACTGTTTTTT. As protein: CASSQDGDSSGGNEKLFF.

The V gene is TRBV2, the J gene TRBJ1-3; 8 bases are a match to TRBD1. The CDR3 is made up of 16 amino acids. Germline V CDR1 and CDR2: SNHLY, FYNNEI. The V and J ends lost 2 bases and 3 bases, in that order; junction bases with no gene match: 6. The CDR3, as DNA: TGTGCCAGCAGTGAAAGGCAGGGGGCGATTGGAAACACCATATATTTT. Protein product: CASSERQGAIGNTIYF.

The chain joins TRBV27 to TRBJ1-2; D remains ambiguous. V lost 0 bases and J lost 4, with 12 bases in between. The germline CDR1 and CDR2 sequences are MNHEY and SMNVEV (reference sequence). This CDR3 spans 15 amino acids. The chain's CDR3 is CASSLSPANTYGYTF. The CDR3 nucleotides are TGTGCCAGCAGTTTATCTCCGGCCAATACCTATGGCTACACCTTC.

The rearrangement uses TRBV28 and TRBJ1-6; D not resolved. V was clipped by 7 bases and J by 9 bases, with 16 bases between them. The CDR3 has 14 amino acids. Germline CDR1 reads MDHEN; CDR2 reads SYDVKM. The CDR3 coding sequence is TGTGCCAGCAACTCCGGGTCAGGCGGTTCACCCCTCCACTTT. This gives the protein CASNSGSGGSPLHF.